The entry below describes one T cell receptor beta chain. Generated by immunoSEQ multiplex PCR, the TCRdb table keeps only in-frame clones and is missing some. This sample has about 68,000 clones; under 98% occur once, and the top ten carry roughly 0.25%. The data are from a study of technical replicates of blood from a few donors. The CDR3 runs 14 residues. V dropped 3 bases and J dropped 2 bases, with 5 bases sitting between them. Looked up from germline, CDR1 is MNHEY and CDR2 is SMNVEV (reference sequence). This chain connects TRBV27 to TRBJ2-6; D not resolved. The TCR comes from a human donor in good health. The sample consisted of T cells isolated from PBMCs. The CDR3 DNA sequence: TGTGCCAGCAGTTTCGGAGCTGGGGCCAACGTCCTGACTTTC. Protein sequence: CASSFGAGANVLTF.